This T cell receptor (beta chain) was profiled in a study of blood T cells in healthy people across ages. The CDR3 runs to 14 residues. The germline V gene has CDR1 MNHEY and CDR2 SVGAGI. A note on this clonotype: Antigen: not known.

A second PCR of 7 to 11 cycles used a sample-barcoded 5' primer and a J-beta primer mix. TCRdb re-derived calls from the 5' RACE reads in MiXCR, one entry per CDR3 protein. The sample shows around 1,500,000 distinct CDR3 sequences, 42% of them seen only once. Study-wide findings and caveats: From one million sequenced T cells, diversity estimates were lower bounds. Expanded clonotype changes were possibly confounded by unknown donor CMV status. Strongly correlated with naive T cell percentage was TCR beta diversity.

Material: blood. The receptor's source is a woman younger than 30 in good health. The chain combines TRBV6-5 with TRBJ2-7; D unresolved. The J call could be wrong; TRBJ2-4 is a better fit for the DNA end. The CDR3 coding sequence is TGTGCCAGCCAGGCGGAGACGGACAAAAACATTCAGTACTTC. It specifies CASQAETDKNIQYF.